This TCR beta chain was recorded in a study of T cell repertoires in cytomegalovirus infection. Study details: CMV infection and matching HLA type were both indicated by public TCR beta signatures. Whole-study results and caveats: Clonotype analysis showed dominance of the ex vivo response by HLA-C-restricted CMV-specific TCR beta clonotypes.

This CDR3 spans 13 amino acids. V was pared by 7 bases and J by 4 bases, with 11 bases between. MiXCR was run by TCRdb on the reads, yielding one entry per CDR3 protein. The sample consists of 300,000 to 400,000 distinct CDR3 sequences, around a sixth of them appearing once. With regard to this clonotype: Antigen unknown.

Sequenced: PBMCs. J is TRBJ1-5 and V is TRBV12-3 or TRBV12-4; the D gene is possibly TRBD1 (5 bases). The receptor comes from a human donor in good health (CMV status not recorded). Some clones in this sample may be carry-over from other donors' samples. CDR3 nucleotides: TGTGCCAGCACCAGGGAAAGGAATCAGCCCCAGCATTTT. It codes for CASTRERNQPQHF.